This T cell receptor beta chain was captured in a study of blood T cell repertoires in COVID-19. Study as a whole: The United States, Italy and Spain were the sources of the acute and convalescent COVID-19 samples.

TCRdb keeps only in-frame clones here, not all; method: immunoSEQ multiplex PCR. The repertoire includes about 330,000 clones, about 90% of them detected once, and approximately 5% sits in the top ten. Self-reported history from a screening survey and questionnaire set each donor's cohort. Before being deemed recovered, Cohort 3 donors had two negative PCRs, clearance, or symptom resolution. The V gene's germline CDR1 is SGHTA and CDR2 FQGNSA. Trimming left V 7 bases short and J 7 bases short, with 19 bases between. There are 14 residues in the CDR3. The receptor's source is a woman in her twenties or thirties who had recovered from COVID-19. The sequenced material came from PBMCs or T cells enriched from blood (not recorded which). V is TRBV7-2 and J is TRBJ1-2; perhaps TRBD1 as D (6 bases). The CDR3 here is CASTAGVVSRGYTF. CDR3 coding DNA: TGTGCCAGCACAGCAGGGGTAGTTTCTCGTGGCTACACCTTC.